This T cell receptor beta chain was identified in a study of blood T cells in healthy people across ages. The use of a sample-barcoded 5' primer and a J-beta primer mix characterized a second PCR of about 6 to 11 cycles. A template-switch adaptor containing 12 random nucleotides labeled each cDNA molecule. CDR3-containing paired-end reads numbered at least 2.5 million in each sample. One entry per CDR3 protein results from TCRdb running MiXCR on the 5' RACE reads. The sample lists about 700,000 distinct CDR3 sequences, roughly 32% occurring once. Worth noting for this clonotype: A much larger clone differs by one base, so this may be a read error.

Sequences were obtained from blood. This sequence was found in a woman of 80 years or more in good health.

DNA for the CDR3: TGTGCCAGCTCACCCGAAGTAGTATTAAGCAATGAGCAGTTCTTC. Translated: CASSPEVVLSNEQFF. The V call is TRBV18, the J call TRBJ2-1; D is unresolved. The CDR3 totals 15 residues. V gave up 3 bases and J gave up 6 bases, with 15 bases separating them. Germline V gives CDR1 KGHSH, CDR2 LQKENI. Based on the CDR3 plus reference TRBV18 and TRBJ2-1, the full variable domain is NAGVMQNPRHLVRRRGQEARLRCSPMKGHSHVYWYRQLPEEGLKFMVYLQKENIIDESGMPKERFSAEFPKEGPSILRIQQVVRGDSAAYFCASSPEVVLSNEQFFGPGTRLTVL.